This TCR beta chain was obtained from a study of OX40 agonist ivuxolimab in advanced cancers. The protocol was immunoSEQ multiplex PCR, while the TCRdb copy is restricted to in-frame clones and leaves out a portion. This table holds roughly 70,000 clones, about 88% found once. The CDR3 has 13 amino acids. V was cut by 6 bases and J by 8 bases, with 17 bases left in between. Germline-derived CDR1 and CDR2 are MNHEY and SVGAGI. This sequence was found in an adult with an advanced solid tumor such as melanoma, head and neck, liver or kidney cancer. The chain combines TRBV6-5 with TRBJ2-7; a possible D gene is TRBD2 (7 bases). Sequencing was performed on CD4+ or CD8+ T cells sorted from blood, taken in a trial of the OX40 agonist ivuxolimab. CDR3 protein: CASRGRGAEKQYF. CDR3 sequence (DNA): TGTGCCAGCAGAGGACGGGGGGCAGAGAAGCAGTACTTC.